Below are 21 T cell receptor beta chains sequenced from a single sample in a study of OX40 agonist ivuxolimab in advanced cancers. The repertoire was sequenced with immunoSEQ multiplex PCR; TCRdb's copy has only in-frame clones and lacks some. The data hold over 95,000 clones, with about 80% observed a single time. The sequencing used CD4+ or CD8+ T cells sorted from blood, collected in a trial of the OX40 agonist ivuxolimab. The receptors were sampled from an adult with an advanced solid tumor such as melanoma, head and neck, liver or kidney cancer.

The chain combines TRBV19 with TRBJ1-5; the match to TRBD1 covers 9 bases. The germline CDR1 and CDR2 sequences are LNHDA and SQIVND (reference sequence). The CDR3 spans 14 residues. V was pared by 2 bases and J by 6 bases, with 2 bases of the junction left unmatched. The CDR3 loop is CASSITTGGQPQHF. CDR3 bases: TGTGCCAGTAGTATAACGACAGGGGGTCAGCCCCAGCATTTT.

The chain is built from TRBV7-3 and TRBJ2-3, with a weak D call TRBD1 (5 bases). The germline V and J ends were trimmed by 2 bases and 0 bases, with 9 bases remaining between them. Germline CDR1 reads SGHTA; CDR2 reads FQGTGA. The CDR3 is made up of 15 amino acids. The CDR3 region is CASSLGARSTDTQYF. Written as DNA, the CDR3 is TGTGCCAGCAGCTTAGGGGCAAGAAGCACAGATACGCAGTATTTT.

The chain combines TRBV4-1 with TRBJ1-2; D gene unclear. The CDR3 runs to 18 residues. Germline V CDR1 and CDR2: MGHRA, YSYEKL. The ends were cut back, 0 bases at V and 4 bases at J, with 21 bases in the middle. CDR3 in DNA: TGCGCCAGCAGCCAAGAGCAGGCGGGATCGGATTCTGGCTATGGCTACACCTTC. This translates into CASSQEQAGSDSGYGYTF.

The genes are TRBV7-9 and TRBJ2-5; 10 nucleotides agree with TRBD2. The germline V gene has CDR1 SEHNR and CDR2 FQNEAQ (reference sequence). The CDR3 consists of 17 residues. J was trimmed by 5 bases and V by 3 bases; bases with no gene match: 12. The DNA of the CDR3 is TGTGCCAGCAGCTTTTGGAGCGGGGGGGCGTATACGGAGACCCAGTACTTC. Translation gives CASSFWSGGAYTETQYF.

The chain couples TRBV2 to TRBJ2-7, with D possibly matching TRBD1 (6 bases). The CDR3 covers 15 residues. V was clipped by 4 bases and J by 1 base, with 14 bases between them. Germline loops: CDR1 SNHLY, CDR2 FYNNEI. DNA of the CDR3: TGTGCCAGCAGTGCCCGCACGGACAGATCCTACGAGCAGTACTTC. Protein: CASSARTDRSYEQYF.

Here the CDR3 reads CASSAGQNSPLHF. CDR3 nucleotide sequence: TGTGCCAGCAGCGCGGGACAAAATTCACCCCTCCACTTT. V is TRBV9 and J is TRBJ1-6, with D possibly TRBD1 on 6 matching bases. The V and J ends lost 3 bases and 7 bases respectively, with 8 bases between them. CDR1 SGDLS and CDR2 YYNGEE come from the germline V gene. The CDR3 totals 13 residues.

The chain joins TRBV19 to TRBJ2-3; D call uncertain. V gave up 6 bases and J gave up 0 bases, with 10 bases separating them. Looked up from germline, CDR1 is LNHDA and CDR2 is SQIVND (reference sequence). The CDR3 runs to 14 residues. The CDR3 DNA reads TGTGCCAGTAGGCACAGCCCTAGCACAGATACGCAGTATTTT. Encoded protein: CASRHSPSTDTQYF.

CDR3 loop: CASSLGLAGRTDTQYF. In DNA form, the CDR3 reads TGTGCCAGCAGCTTGGGGCTAGCGGGTAGAACAGATACGCAGTATTTT. The rearrangement links TRBV5-4 to TRBJ2-3, with 8 bases identical to TRBD2. Trimming removed 0 bases from V and 3 bases from J; junction bases left unmatched: 6. Germline-derived CDR1 and CDR2 are SGHNT and YYREEE (reference sequence). This CDR3 is 16 amino acids long. The variable domain in full, completed from reference TRBV5-4 and TRBJ2-3, reads ETGVTQSPTHLIKTRGQQVTLRCSSQSGHNTVSWYQQALGQGPQFIFQYYREEENGRGNFPPRFSGLQFPNYSSELNVNALELDDSALYLCASSLGLAGRTDTQYFGPGTRLTVL.

This clone appeared a single time. The CDR3 here is CASSLGRNTEAFF. CDR3 sequence (DNA): TGCGCCAGCAGCTTGGGACGCAACACTGAAGCTTTCTTT. The chain combines TRBV5-1 with TRBJ1-1; no definite D call. Germline CDR1 SGHRS, CDR2 YFSETQ. With 0 bases removed from V and 2 bases from J, the gap between germline ends came to 5 bases. The CDR3 loop spans 13 amino acids.

The chain is built from TRBV4-2 and TRBJ1-1; no firm D call. The CDR3 sequence is 14 residues long. V was clipped by 0 bases and J by 6 bases, with 11 bases between them. Germline CDR1 and CDR2: LGHNA and YNFKEQ. The CDR3 DNA reads TGTGCCAGCAGCCAAGATAAAGGCCGCGCTGAAGCTTTCTTT. Translation gives CASSQDKGRAEAFF.

This clone has a single count. J is TRBJ1-1 and V is TRBV6-5; D might be TRBD1 (5 bases). The CDR3 loop spans 13 amino acids. Per the germline V gene, CDR1 is MNHEY and CDR2 is SVGAGI. V shed 6 bases and J shed 8 bases, with 16 bases lying between them. CDR3: CASRDFQGQEAFF. DNA for the CDR3: TGTGCCAGCAGAGACTTCCAGGGTCAGGAAGCTTTCTTT.

V usage is TRBV21-1 and J usage is TRBJ2-3; the DNA was not compared with TRBD1, the D call given in the table. TRBV21-1 corresponds to a pseudogene. The CDR3 is made up of 17 amino acids. The CDR3 sequence: CASSKARGGSATDTQYF. The CDR3 bases are TGTGCCAGCAGCAAAGCGCGAGGGGGCTCCGCCACAGATACGCAGTATTTT.

The V call is TRBV11-3, the J call TRBJ1-5, with D unclear. Per the germline V gene, CDR1 is SGHNT and CDR2 is YENEEA. This CDR3 contains 19 residues. V lost 5 bases and J 0 bases, leaving 23 bases between the germline ends. The CDR3 region has the DNA TGTGCCAGCAGCCCCCGGGGTAGCCCAAAAGTTTATAGCAATCAGCCCCAGCATTTT. Residues: CASSPRGSPKVYSNQPQHF. The variable domain in full, with the rest retrieved from reference TRBV11-3 and TRBJ1-5, is EAGVVQSPRYKIIEKKQPVAFWCNPISGHNTLYWYLQNLGQGPELLIRYENEEAVDDSQLPKDRFSAERLKGVDSTLKIQPAELGDSAVYLCASSPRGSPKVYSNQPQHFGDGTRLSIL.

This chain connects TRBV28 to TRBJ1-5; D is possibly TRBD1 (5 bases). The germline gives CDR1 MDHEN, CDR2 SYDVKM. The V end lost 3 bases, the J end lost 6 bases, and 12 bases lay between the germline ends. CDR3 length equals 14 residues. The CDR3 loop reads CASSLWDEAQPQHF. CDR3 nucleotide sequence: TGTGCCAGCAGTTTGTGGGACGAAGCTCAGCCCCAGCATTTT.

Only a few counts were recorded for this clone. The rearrangement joins TRBV5-6 to TRBJ1-2, with D unresolved. V shed 1 base and J shed 7 bases, with 5 bases lying between them. Germline values: CDR1 SGHDT, CDR2 YYEEEE. The CDR3 sequence is 11 residues long. CDR3 sequence: CASSLKGGYTF. The CDR3 coding sequence is TGTGCCAGCAGCTTGAAGGGTGGCTACACCTTC.

This clone has only one observation. This rearrangement joins TRBV18 to TRBJ2-3; D is perhaps TRBD1 or TRBD2 (6 bases each). The CDR3 totals 14 residues. The V gene's germline CDR1 is KGHSH and CDR2 LQKENI. V shed 11 bases and J shed 0 bases, with 15 bases lying between them. CDR3: CAGGRGSSTDTQYF. Here the CDR3 DNA reads TGTGCCGGGGGGCGGGGCTCGAGCACAGATACGCAGTATTTT.

The V and J genes are TRBV19 and TRBJ1-4; D not resolved. The CDR3 covers 14 residues. The V gene's germline CDR1 is LNHDA and CDR2 SQIVND (reference sequence). Trimming stripped 3 bases from V and 8 bases from J, with 13 bases between. CDR3 in DNA: TGTGCCAGTAGTATTGGGAGGGTCCAGGAAAAACTGTTTTTT. Translation: CASSIGRVQEKLFF.

The chain is built from TRBV28 and TRBJ2-1, with 7 positions matching TRBD1. Germline CDR1 and CDR2: MDHEN and SYDVKM. With V trimmed by 1 base and J by 4 bases, 1 base remained unmatched. CDR3 length: 14 residues. CDR3 residues: CASSLSGQYNEQFF. CDR3 sequence (DNA): TGTGCCAGCAGTTTATCGGGACAGTACAATGAGCAGTTCTTC.

This chain links TRBV28 with TRBJ1-5, with TRBD1 as a possible D gene (6 bases). CDR1 is MDHEN and CDR2 is SYDVKM in the germline V gene. Trimming pared 2 bases from V and 7 bases from J, leaving 15 bases between. The CDR3 contains 15 residues. The CDR3 here is CASSLDTGSGQPQHF. The CDR3 DNA is TGTGCCAGCAGTTTAGACACAGGGTCCGGGCAGCCCCAGCATTTT.

V usage is TRBV28 and J usage is TRBJ2-7; no clear D. This CDR3 spans 14 amino acids. V lost 10 bases and J lost 0, with 16 bases in between. Germline CDR1 and CDR2: MDHEN and SYDVKM. The CDR3 DNA is TGTGCCACCAACAACAAGGGTAGCTCCTACGAGCAGTACTTC. Translating gives CATNNKGSSYEQYF.

V and J are TRBV7-8 and TRBJ2-3; the match to TRBD2 covers 7 bases. This CDR3 is built from 15 residues. V trimming: 0 bases; J trimming: 4 bases; junction bases outside the gene matches: 4. Germline V lookup: CDR1 SGHVS, CDR2 FQNEAQ. In nucleotides, the CDR3 is TGTGCCAGCAGCTTAGCGCGGGAGAGGGCAGATACGCAGTATTTT. The encoded protein is CASSLARERADTQYF.